Sequencing of this T cell receptor beta chain was carried out in a study of cytomegalovirus exposure and HLA in healthy donors. About the research overall: Earlier, 110 million or so unique TCR beta sequences were recovered from around 200 million T cells by an analysis. The study, taken as a whole, reports: Sequencing likely generated an artifact that appeared as a cluster of highly shared sequence variants.

Among the donors, all were healthy bone marrow donors. The PCR employed 60 Vbeta primers together with 13 Jbeta primers. This table comes from immunoSEQ multiplex PCR, and its TCRdb copy is limited to in-frame clones, with some not included. This repertoire shows approximately 150,000 clones, 80% found once; its top ten account for 4% to 5.5%. Comment on this clone: Its specificity is not known.

The source is a man aged 25 to 45 in good health and CMV-seronegative. Sample: PBMCs.

The CDR3 loop reads CASRPWTSRETQYF. CDR3 DNA: TGTGCCAGCAGACCCTGGACTAGCCGAGAGACCCAGTACTTC. The chain has TRBV27 and TRBJ2-5, with 8 nucleotides matching TRBD2. CDR3 length equals 14 residues. Germline V CDR1 and CDR2: MNHEY, SMNVEV (reference sequence). The V and J ends lost 6 bases and 4 bases, in that order; junction bases with no gene match: 7.